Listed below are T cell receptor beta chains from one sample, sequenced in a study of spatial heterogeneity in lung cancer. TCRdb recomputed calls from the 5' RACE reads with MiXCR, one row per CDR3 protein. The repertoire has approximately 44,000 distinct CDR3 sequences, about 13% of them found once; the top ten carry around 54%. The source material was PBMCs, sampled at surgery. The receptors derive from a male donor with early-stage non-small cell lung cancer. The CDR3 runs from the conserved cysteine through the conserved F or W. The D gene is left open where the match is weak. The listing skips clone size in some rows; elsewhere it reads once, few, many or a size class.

CDR3: CAISESGDSSYEQYF
DNA: TGTGCCATCAGTGAGTCGGGGGACAGCTCCTACGAGCAGTACTTC
J: TRBJ2-7
size: .
length: 15
V: TRBV10-3
D: TRBD1

CDR3: CASSPGRAGIGELFF
DNA: TGTGCCAGCAGCCCCGGGAGGGCAGGAATCGGGGAGCTGTTTTTT
J: TRBJ2-2
size: .
length: 15
V: TRBV7-9
D: TRBD2

CDR3: CASSTTANYGYTF
DNA: TGTGCCAGCAGCACAACAGCTAACTATGGCTACACCTTC
J: TRBJ1-2
size: many
length: 13
V: TRBV9
D: .

CDR3: CASSLTGSRQPQHF
DNA: TGTGCCAGCAGCCTTACAGGGAGTCGTCAGCCCCAGCATTTT
J: TRBJ1-5
size: .
length: 14
V: TRBV7-2
D: .

CDR3: CASSLARAVYNSPLHF
DNA: TGTGCCAGCAGCTTGGCCCGGGCAGTCTATAATTCACCCCTCCACTTT
J: TRBJ1-6
size: many
length: 16
V: TRBV5-5
D: .

CDR3: CASSLGGIPVETQYF
DNA: TGCGCCAGCAGCTTGGGCGGGATCCCGGTCGAGACCCAGTACTTC
J: TRBJ2-5
size: .
length: 15
V: TRBV5-1
D: .

CDR3: CASSEGWIVNTEAFF
DNA: TGTGCCAGCAGTGAGGGGTGGATCGTGAACACTGAAGCTTTCTTT
J: TRBJ1-1
size: many
length: 15
V: TRBV6-1
D: .

CDR3: CASSLEDRGFYEQYF
DNA: TGTGCCAGCAGCTTGGAGGACAGGGGTTTCTACGAGCAGTACTTC
J: TRBJ2-7
size: few
length: 15
V: TRBV5-5
D: TRBD1

CDR3: CASSWTHGQPQHF
DNA: TGTGCCAGCAGTTGGACACACGGACAGCCCCAGCATTTT
J: TRBJ1-5
size: .
length: 13
V: TRBV6-6
D: .

CDR3: CASSQDPGGGAMNEQFF
DNA: TGCGCCAGCAGCCAAGATCCTGGCGGGGGGGCCATGAATGAGCAGTTCTTC
J: TRBJ2-1
size: many
length: 17
V: TRBV4-1
D: TRBD2

CDR3: CASSLSGADNEQFF
DNA: TGCGCCAGCAGCTTGTCAGGGGCGGACAATGAGCAGTTCTTC
J: TRBJ2-1
size: .
length: 14
V: TRBV5-1
D: .

CDR3: CASSLIGLARREQYF
DNA: TGTGCCAGCAGCTTAATTGGACTAGCTCGGCGCGAGCAGTACTTC
J: TRBJ2-7
size: few
length: 15
V: TRBV7-9
D: TRBD2

CDR3: CASSFGGANIQETQYF
DNA: TGTGCCAGCAGCTTCGGAGGGGCCAACATTCAAGAGACCCAGTACTTC
J: TRBJ2-5
size: .
length: 16
V: TRBV9
D: .

CDR3: CASSQEGLAGGHETQYF
DNA: TGTGCCAGCAGCCAAGAGGGACTAGCGGGGGGGCACGAGACCCAGTACTTC
J: TRBJ2-5
size: many
length: 17
V: TRBV4-2
D: TRBD2

CDR3: CATRPPLVATWTQYF
DNA: TGTGCCACCAGACCTCCTTTGGTGGCGACGTGGACCCAGTACTTC
J: TRBJ2-5
size: many
length: 15
V: TRBV24-1
D: .

CDR3: CSVDLGDNEQYF
DNA: TGCAGCGTTGATTTGGGGGACAACGAGCAGTACTTC
J: TRBJ2-7
size: few
length: 12
V: TRBV29-1
D: .

CDR3: CASSKRGSGELFF
DNA: TGTGCCAGCAGCAAACGGGGGTCCGGGGAGCTGTTTTTT
J: TRBJ2-2
size: .
length: 13
V: TRBV21-1
D: .

CDR3: CASSVDGPNLYEQYF
DNA: TGCGCCAGCAGTGTGGACGGACCCAATCTCTACGAGCAGTACTTC
J: TRBJ2-7
size: .
length: 15
V: TRBV5-1
D: .

CDR3: CASSLLAGGPSDTQYF
DNA: TGTGCCAGCAGCTTGTTAGCGGGGGGGCCCTCCGATACGCAGTATTTT
J: TRBJ2-3
size: .
length: 16
V: TRBV7-9
D: TRBD2

CDR3: CASSPLASQETQYF
DNA: TGTGCCAGTAGTCCGCTAGCCAGCCAAGAGACCCAGTACTTC
J: TRBJ2-5
size: few
length: 14
V: TRBV19
D: .

CDR3: CASSPAGGRSGYTF
DNA: TGTGCCAGCAGCCCAGCTGGAGGGCGGAGTGGCTACACCTTC
J: TRBJ1-2
size: many
length: 14
V: TRBV7-2
D: .

CDR3: CASSQAIGRVSGANVLTF
DNA: TGCGCCAGCAGCCAAGCGATAGGTAGGGTATCTGGGGCCAACGTCCTGACTTTC
J: TRBJ2-6
size: few
length: 18
V: TRBV4-1
D: .

CDR3: CASSEGNSPLHF
DNA: TGTGCCAGCAGTGAGGGCAATTCACCCCTCCACTTT
J: TRBJ1-6
size: .
length: 12
V: TRBV2
D: .

CDR3: CASSFSGSGANVLTF
DNA: TGCGCCAGCAGCTTTAGCGGCTCTGGGGCCAACGTCCTGACTTTC
J: TRBJ2-6
size: many
length: 15
V: TRBV5-1
D: .

CDR3: CASTSGSYEQYF
DNA: TGTGCCAGCACCTCCGGCTCCTACGAGCAGTACTTC
J: TRBJ2-7
size: .
length: 12
V: TRBV18
D: .

CDR3: CASSDPGRASSYEQYF
DNA: TGTGCCAGCAGTGATCCCGGCAGGGCCAGCTCCTACGAGCAGTACTTC
J: TRBJ2-7
size: .
length: 16
V: TRBV2
D: .

CDR3: CSARQRSGSLQETQYF
DNA: TGCAGTGCTAGACAACGTAGCGGGAGTCTCCAAGAGACCCAGTACTTC
J: TRBJ2-5
size: many
length: 16
V: TRBV20-1
D: TRBD2

CDR3: CASSQALPNEQFF
DNA: TGTGCCAGCAGCCAAGCTCTACCCAATGAGCAGTTCTTC
J: TRBJ2-1
size: .
length: 13
V: TRBV4-2
D: .

CDR3: CASSLGLAGLLNTGELFF
DNA: TGCGCCAGCAGCTTGGGACTAGCGGGACTCCTTAACACCGGGGAGCTGTTTTTT
J: TRBJ2-2
size: .
length: 18
V: TRBV5-1
D: TRBD2

CDR3: CASSFLRDRVYNEQFF
DNA: TGTGCCAGCAGTTTTCTCCGGGACAGAGTCTACAATGAGCAGTTCTTC
J: TRBJ2-1
size: .
length: 16
V: TRBV27
D: TRBD1